Below are 15 T cell receptor beta chains sequenced from a single sample in a study of patients and donors after allogeneic stem cell transplantation. Each CDR3 protein is one row after TCRdb ran MiXCR on the RT-PCR reads. The data contain approximately 21,000 distinct CDR3 sequences, about 28% of them singletons. Sequenced input: blood, either unsorted or a sorted T cell fraction (not recorded which). The receptors here all came from a human donor who was either an allogeneic HSCT recipient or a stem cell or donor lymphocyte infusion donor (not recorded which). It is not recorded whose cells these are; they may come from a transplant donor.

CDR3 loop: CASSVVEEQYF. The CDR3 nucleotides are TGTGCCAGCAGCGTAGTAGAAGAGCAGTACTTC. The chain employs TRBV7-2 and TRBJ2-7; D gene uncertain. Between the trimmed V and J ends, which lost 5 bases and 7 bases, there was a span of 9 bases. The germline V gene has CDR1 SGHTA and CDR2 FQGNSA. The CDR3 has 11 residues.

This clonotype was observed a handful of times. This chain uses TRBV9 with TRBJ1-5, with 9 bases fitting TRBD1. V shed 2 bases and J 4 bases; nucleotides not matched to a gene: 4. There are 15 residues in the CDR3. Germline V CDR1 and CDR2: SGDLS, YYNGEE. The CDR3 DNA reads as TGTGCCAGCAGCGTTGGACAGGGGATGAATCAGCCCCAGCATTTT. It is translated as CASSVGQGMNQPQHF.

This clonotype was found a few times. The chain combines TRBV4-3 with TRBJ2-1; the D gene is possibly TRBD2 (5 bases). V lost 0 bases, J lost 0 bases, and 15 bases lay in between. CDR3 length equals 18 residues. Germline assignment: CDR1 LGHNA and CDR2 YSLEER. DNA for the CDR3: TGCGCCAGCAGCCAAGATGGACTCCCTCTTAGCTCCTACAATGAGCAGTTCTTC. This translates into CASSQDGLPLSSYNEQFF.

This clonotype appeared a single time. The chain carries TRBV7-2 and TRBJ2-1; tentative D call: TRBD2 (5 bases). V dropped 2 bases and J dropped 7 bases, with 18 bases sitting between them. The CDR3 extends over 16 amino acids. The germline V gene encodes CDR1 SGHTA and CDR2 FQGNSA. CDR3: CASSLPTSPMGNEQFF. Here the CDR3 DNA reads TGTGCCAGCAGCTTACCCACTAGTCCCATGGGTAATGAGCAGTTCTTC.

The rearrangement joins TRBV7-2 to TRBJ1-6, with 9 positions matching TRBD1. The V gene end was trimmed by 5 bases and the J gene end by 8 bases; junction bases not matched to a gene: 7. This CDR3 is 15 amino acids long. From germline, CDR1 is SGHTA and CDR2 FQGNSA. CDR3 in amino acids: CASSTYRGQHSPLHF. The CDR3 DNA reads TGTGCCAGCAGCACGTACAGGGGGCAGCATTCACCCCTCCACTTT.

This sequence joins TRBV12-3 or TRBV12-4 and TRBJ2-7, with D perhaps TRBD1 (6 bases). The V end lost 3 bases, the J end lost 6 bases, and 12 bases lay between the germline ends. The CDR3 is 13 amino acids. CDR3 sequence: CASSFGQGFEQYF. The CDR3 DNA is TGTGCCAGCAGTTTTGGGCAGGGGTTCGAGCAGTACTTC.

The chain employs TRBV15 and TRBJ1-6, with D possibly matching TRBD1 (6 bases). The germline CDR1 and CDR2 sequences are LNHNV and YYDKDF (reference sequence). V was trimmed by 5 bases and J by 8 bases, leaving 10 bases between them. CDR3 size: 13 residues. The CDR3 region has the DNA TGTGCCACCAGCCCCTGGACAGATTCACCCCTCCACTTT. Translated, it gives CATSPWTDSPLHF. Supplemented by reference TRBV15 and TRBJ1-6, the full variable domain reads DAMVIQNPRYQVTQFGKPVTLSCSQTLNHNVMYWYQQKSSQAPKLLFHYYDKDFNNEADTPDNFQSRRPNTSFCFLDIRSPGLGDTAMYLCATSPWTDSPLHFGNGTRLTVT.

The chain employs TRBV12-3 or TRBV12-4 and TRBJ2-3; D gene ambiguous. The CDR3 covers 14 residues. Between the trimmed V and J ends, which lost 7 bases and 0 bases, there was a span of 11 bases. The CDR3 protein is CASNRQWSTDTQYF. The CDR3 nucleotides are TGTGCCAGCAACCGTCAGTGGAGCACAGATACGCAGTATTTT.

This clonotype was found a few times. This chain uses TRBV12-3 or TRBV12-4 with TRBJ1-1; D uncertain. The CDR3 is 13 residues long. Trimming took off 3 bases at V and 4 bases at J, with 9 bases between the two ends. CDR3 protein: CASSFGVVTEAFF. For the CDR3, the DNA is TGTGCCAGCAGTTTCGGTGTGGTCACTGAAGCTTTCTTT.

The chain uses TRBV20-1 and TRBJ2-4, with D unresolved. The CDR3 runs 13 residues. V was pared by 5 bases and J by 0 bases, with 8 bases between. Germline V gene sequence: CDR1 DFQATT, CDR2 SNEGSKA (reference sequence). CDR3 in DNA: TGCAGTGCTGGAGCCGGAGCCAAAAACATTCAGTACTTC. Protein sequence: CSAGAGAKNIQYF.

This rearrangement joins TRBV10-3 to TRBJ1-4; 7 nucleotides line up with TRBD1. Germline loops: CDR1 ENHRY, CDR2 SYGVKD. V dropped 6 bases and J dropped 6; count of bases not matched to a gene: 1. This CDR3 comprises 12 residues. The chain's CDR3 is CAIRTGDEKLFF. CDR3 sequence (DNA): TGTGCCATCAGAACAGGGGATGAAAAACTGTTTTTT.

The rearrangement joins TRBV20-1 to TRBJ2-7; no clear D gene. V lost 5 bases and J 0 bases, leaving 11 bases between the germline ends. Germline-derived CDR1 and CDR2 are DFQATT and SNEGSKA (reference sequence). This CDR3 is 13 amino acids long. In nucleotides, the CDR3 is TGCAGTGCTGAAGAGCCGTTCTCCTACGAGCAGTACGTC. Protein sequence: CSAEEPFSYEQYV.

This clonotype was recorded many times. The chain recombines TRBV29-1 with TRBJ1-1; D not certain. This CDR3 is built from 12 residues. V was cut by 5 bases and J by 1 base, with 8 bases left in between. Germline V gene lookup returns CDR1 SQVTM and CDR2 ANQGSEA. CDR3 residues: CSVRNWNTEAFF. The DNA for the CDR3 is TGCAGCGTTCGCAACTGGAACACTGAAGCTTTCTTT.

This clonotype was observed once. This chain uses TRBV27 with TRBJ2-2; D ambiguous. Germline V gives CDR1 MNHEY, CDR2 SMNVEV (reference sequence). The CDR3 totals 13 residues. The V and J ends lost 4 bases and 3 bases respectively, with 6 bases between them. CDR3 region: CASSSSYTGELFF. The CDR3 region has the DNA TGTGCCAGCAGTTCCTCTTACACCGGGGAGCTGTTTTTT.

The chain couples TRBV24-1 to TRBJ1-5, with 7 bases fitting TRBD1. The J segment lost 9 bases and the V segment lost 2 bases, leaving 9 bases of the junction unmatched. CDR1 and CDR2 from the germline V gene are KGHDR and SFDVKD. The CDR3 loop spans 15 amino acids. CDR3 sequence (DNA): TGTGCCACCAGTGATTCAGGACAGGTGGGTCGGCCCCAGCATTTT. This codes for CATSDSGQVGRPQHF.